This T cell receptor beta chain was observed in a study of regulatory T cells in long-lasting Graves disease. Assembly of TCR beta libraries relied on iRepertoire HTBI primers together with Arm-PCR of CDR3 regions. TCRdb called the multiplex PCR reads again in MiXCR, with one record for every CDR3 protein. Among under 700,000 distinct CDR3 sequences listed, about 15% were seen once. The sample holds many counts of this clonotype. The time point denotes: newly diagnosed GD, antithyroid drugs for less than 3 months. Extracted PBMC RNA gave rise to the TCR library. The trim removed 5 bases at V and 4 bases at J, leaving 10 bases unmatched. CDR1 is SGHNT and CDR2 is YENEEA in the germline V gene. This CDR3 has 16 residues. The same data also went into a second study, on T cells in Graves' hyperthyroidism and ophthalmopathy. That work contributes: Researchers defined stable Graves' hyperthyroidism as no ophthalmopathy progression within 18 months. An initial round of RT-PCR targeting the TCR CDR3 relied on the HTBI primer set.

The specimen was peripheral blood mononuclear cells (PBMCs), collected at new diagnosis, from a patient treated with antithyroid drugs. The rearrangement uses TRBV11-3 and TRBJ2-3; 9 nucleotides line up with TRBD1. This TCR derives from a woman aged 35-65 years with Graves disease. CDR3 loop: CASSGRDREKPDTQYF. CDR3 nucleotide sequence: TGTGCCAGCAGCGGTAGGGACAGGGAGAAGCCAGATACGCAGTATTTT.